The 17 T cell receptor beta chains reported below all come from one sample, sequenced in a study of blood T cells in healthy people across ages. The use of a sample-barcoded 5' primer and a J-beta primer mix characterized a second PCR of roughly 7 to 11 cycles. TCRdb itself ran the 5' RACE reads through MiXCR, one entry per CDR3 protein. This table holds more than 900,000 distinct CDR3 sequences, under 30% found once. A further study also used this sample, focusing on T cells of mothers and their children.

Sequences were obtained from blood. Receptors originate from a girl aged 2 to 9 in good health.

DNA for the CDR3: TGTGCCAGCTCACGGTCAGTTTCCAACGAGCAGTACTTC. Amino acids: CASSRSVSNEQYF. V gene TRBV18 combines with J gene TRBJ2-7; the D is unclear. Trimming took off 4 bases at V and 5 bases at J, with 12 bases between the two ends. The CDR3 is 13 residues long. Germline CDR1 is KGHSH and CDR2 is LQKENI.

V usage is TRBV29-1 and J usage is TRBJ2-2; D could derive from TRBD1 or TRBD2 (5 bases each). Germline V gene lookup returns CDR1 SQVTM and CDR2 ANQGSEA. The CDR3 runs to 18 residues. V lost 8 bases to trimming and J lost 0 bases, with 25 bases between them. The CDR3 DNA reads TGCAGCTTTTACCTCCGCAGGGACCAGACCGCGAACACCGGGGAGCTGTTTTTT. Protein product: CSFYLRRDQTANTGELFF.

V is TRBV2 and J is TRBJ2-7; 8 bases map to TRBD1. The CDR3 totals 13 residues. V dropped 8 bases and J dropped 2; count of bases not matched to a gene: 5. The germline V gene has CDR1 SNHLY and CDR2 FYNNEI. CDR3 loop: CASGEQGAYEQYF. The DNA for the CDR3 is TGTGCCAGCGGGGAACAGGGGGCCTACGAGCAGTACTTC.

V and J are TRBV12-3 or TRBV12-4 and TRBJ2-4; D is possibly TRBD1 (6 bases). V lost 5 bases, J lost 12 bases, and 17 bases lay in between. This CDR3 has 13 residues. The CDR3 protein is CASSLSGRDTQYF. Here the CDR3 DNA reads TGTGCCAGCAGTCTTTCCGGCAGGGACACTCAGTACTTC.

The CDR3 loop is CASSRGGPQETQYF. The CDR3 DNA follows: TGTGCCAGCAGCCGCGGGGGGCCGCAAGAGACCCAGTACTTC. This chain uses TRBV7-3 with TRBJ2-5; 8 bases are shared with TRBD2. The germline V gene has CDR1 SGHTA and CDR2 FQGTGA. The CDR3 loop spans 14 amino acids. The junction had 4 bases not matched to a gene; V was cut back by 5 bases and J by 2 bases.

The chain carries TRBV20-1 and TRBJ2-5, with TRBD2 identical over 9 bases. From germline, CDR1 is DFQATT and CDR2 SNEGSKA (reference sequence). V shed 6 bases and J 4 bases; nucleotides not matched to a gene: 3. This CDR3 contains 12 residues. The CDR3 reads CSALLAGETQYF. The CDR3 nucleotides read TGCAGTGCCCTACTAGCGGGAGAGACCCAGTACTTC.

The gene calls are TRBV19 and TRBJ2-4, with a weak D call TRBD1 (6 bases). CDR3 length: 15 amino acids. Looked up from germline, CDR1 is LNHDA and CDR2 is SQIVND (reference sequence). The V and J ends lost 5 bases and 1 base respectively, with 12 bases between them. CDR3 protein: CASSFNRVAKNIQYF. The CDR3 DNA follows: TGTGCCAGTAGTTTTAACAGGGTGGCCAAAAACATTCAGTACTTC.

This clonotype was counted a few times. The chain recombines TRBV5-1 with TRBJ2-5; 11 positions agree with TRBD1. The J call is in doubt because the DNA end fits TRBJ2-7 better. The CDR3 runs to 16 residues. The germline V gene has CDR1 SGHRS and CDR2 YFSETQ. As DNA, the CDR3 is TGCGCCAGCAGCCGAGCAGGACAGGGGGCAAGATACGAGCAGTACTTC. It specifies CASSRAGQGARYEQYF.

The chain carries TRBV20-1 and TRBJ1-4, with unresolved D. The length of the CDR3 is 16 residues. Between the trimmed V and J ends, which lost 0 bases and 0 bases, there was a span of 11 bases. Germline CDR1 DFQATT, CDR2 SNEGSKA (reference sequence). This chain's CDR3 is CSARDGIYATNEKLFF. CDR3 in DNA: TGCAGTGCTAGAGACGGGATATATGCAACTAATGAAAAACTGTTTTTT.

The CDR3 loop reads CSVRAGLNTEAFF. In DNA form, the CDR3 reads TGCAGCGTTAGGGCCGGCTTGAACACTGAAGCTTTCTTT. This chain links TRBV29-1 with TRBJ1-1; D gene uncertain. This CDR3 has 13 residues. Germline V gives CDR1 SQVTM, CDR2 ANQGSEA. Trimming cost V 5 bases and J 0 bases, with 10 bases left between them.

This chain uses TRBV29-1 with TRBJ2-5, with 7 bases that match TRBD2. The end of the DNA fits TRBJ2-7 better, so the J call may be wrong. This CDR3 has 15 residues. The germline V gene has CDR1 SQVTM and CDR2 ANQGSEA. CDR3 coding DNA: TGCAGCGTTGCCACCGGGAGGTCTCCATCGTACGAGCAGTACTTC. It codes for CSVATGRSPSYEQYF.

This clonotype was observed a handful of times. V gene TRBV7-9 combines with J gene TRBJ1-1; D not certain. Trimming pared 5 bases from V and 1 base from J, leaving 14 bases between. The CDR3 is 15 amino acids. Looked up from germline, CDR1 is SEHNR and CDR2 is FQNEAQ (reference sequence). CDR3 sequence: CASSPGSLKNTEAFF. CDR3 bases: TGTGCCAGCAGCCCTGGCAGCTTAAAGAACACTGAAGCTTTCTTT. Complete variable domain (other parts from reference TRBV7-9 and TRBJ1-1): DTGVSQNPRHKITKRGQNVTFRCDPISEHNRLYWYRQTLGQGPEFLTYFQNEAQLEKSRLLSDRFSAERPKGSFSTLEIQRTEQGDSAMYLCASSPGSLKNTEAFFGQGTRLTVV.

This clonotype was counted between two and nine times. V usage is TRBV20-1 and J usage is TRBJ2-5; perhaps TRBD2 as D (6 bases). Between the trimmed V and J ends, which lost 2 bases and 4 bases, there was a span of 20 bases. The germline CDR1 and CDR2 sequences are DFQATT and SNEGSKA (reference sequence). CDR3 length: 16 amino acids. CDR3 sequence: CSARSSGLLGGETQYF. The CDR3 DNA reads TGCAGTGCTAGATCTTCGGGACTCCTTGGGGGAGAGACCCAGTACTTC.

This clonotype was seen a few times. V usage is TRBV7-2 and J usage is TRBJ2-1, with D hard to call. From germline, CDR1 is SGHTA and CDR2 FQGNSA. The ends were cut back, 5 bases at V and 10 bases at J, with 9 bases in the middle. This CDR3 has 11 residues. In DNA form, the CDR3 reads TGTGCCAGCAGCCCCATGCAGGAGCAGTTCTTC. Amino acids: CASSPMQEQFF.

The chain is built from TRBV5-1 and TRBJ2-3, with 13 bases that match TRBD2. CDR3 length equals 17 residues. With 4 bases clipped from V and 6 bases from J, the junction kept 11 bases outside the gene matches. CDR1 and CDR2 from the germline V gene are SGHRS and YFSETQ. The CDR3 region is CASSVPGTSGIADTQYF. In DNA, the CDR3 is TGCGCCAGCAGCGTCCCCGGGACTAGCGGGATTGCGGATACGCAGTATTTT.

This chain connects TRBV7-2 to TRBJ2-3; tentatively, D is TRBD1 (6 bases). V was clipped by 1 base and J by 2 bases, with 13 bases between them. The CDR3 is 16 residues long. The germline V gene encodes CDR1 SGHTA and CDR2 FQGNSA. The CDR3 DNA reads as TGTGCCAGCAGCTTAGAGGCCAGGGGAACCACAGATACGCAGTATTTT. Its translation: CASSLEARGTTDTQYF.

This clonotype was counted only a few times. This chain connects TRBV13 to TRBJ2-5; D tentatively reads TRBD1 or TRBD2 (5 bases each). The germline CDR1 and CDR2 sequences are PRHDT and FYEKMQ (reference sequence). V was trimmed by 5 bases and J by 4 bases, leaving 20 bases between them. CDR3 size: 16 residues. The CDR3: CASSPPGPQSGETQYF. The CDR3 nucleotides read TGTGCCAGCAGCCCGCCGGGACCTCAAAGCGGAGAGACCCAGTACTTC.